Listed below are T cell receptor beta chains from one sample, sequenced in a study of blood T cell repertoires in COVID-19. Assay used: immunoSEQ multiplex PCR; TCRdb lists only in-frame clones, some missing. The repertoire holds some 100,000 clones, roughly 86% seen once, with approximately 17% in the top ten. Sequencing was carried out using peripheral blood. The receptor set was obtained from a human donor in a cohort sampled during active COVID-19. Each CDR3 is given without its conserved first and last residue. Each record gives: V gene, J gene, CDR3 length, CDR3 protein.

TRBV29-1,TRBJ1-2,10,SVLAGAYGYT
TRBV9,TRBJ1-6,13,ASSVEGGEGSPLH
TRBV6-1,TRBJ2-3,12,ASSETAGRDTQY
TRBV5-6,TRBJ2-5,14,ASSLVGSGAQETQY
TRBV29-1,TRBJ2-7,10,SVEDDTSEQY
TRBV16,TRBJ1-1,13,ASSQLYRGDTEAF
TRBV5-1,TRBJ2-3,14,ASSLQGATSADTQY
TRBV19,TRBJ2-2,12,ASSWAGDTGELF
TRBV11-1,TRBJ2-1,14,ASSLGGQGMYNEQF
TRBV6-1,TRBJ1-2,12,ASSEGPINYGYT